The clone carrying this T cell receptor beta chain appeared many times. This sample is part of a study of T cells after yellow fever vaccination. Whole-study context: Some fractions had low cell numbers, and these were prepared with SMART-Seq v4 Ultra Low Input.

The CDR3 extends over 11 amino acids. Trimming took off 0 bases at V and 12 bases at J, with 6 bases between the two ends. Germline V gene data show CDR1 as SGHDN and CDR2 as FVKESK. It was through 5'RACE template switching that TCR cDNA was made, with a universal primer site and UMIs added. MiXCR, run by TCRdb on the 5' RACE reads, gives a single entry per CDR3 protein. The sample carries around 30,000 distinct CDR3 sequences, roughly 6.1% recorded once. Study results and limitations: Contaminating bulk clonotypes could be abundant in FACS-sorted repertoires.

The source material was PBMCs, either bulk or a sorted T-cell subset (CD4+, CD8+, memory, or dextramer-sorted; not recorded which), sampled on the day of the yellow fever booster vaccination. The sequence came from a man aged 25-40 years who received the YFV17D yellow fever vaccine. The chain combines TRBV14 with TRBJ2-1; D is unresolved. The CDR3 DNA is TGTGCCAGCAGCCAAGAAAGGAGGCAGTTCTTC. Translating gives CASSQERRQFF.